These 28 T cell receptor beta chains were sequenced from one sample in a study of control samples from healthy donors and cancer patients (dated by TCRdb to about 2020). The method behind the library was the immunoSEQ multiplex PCR assay. What TCRdb holds here is the immuneACCESS table cut down to in-frame rearrangements. Part of the clones is not present; checked against another copy, under half of the missing clones reflect an unresolved V gene, and the others are unexplained. Present in this sample are about 130,000 clones, just under 95% of which were seen just once. The ten largest clones add up to 14% of the sample. Sequences were obtained from PBMCs. The source of these receptors is a man in his 60s with colorectal cancer.

The V gene is TRBV5-1, the J gene TRBJ2-2; D remains ambiguous. The CDR3 is 15 amino acids. V lost 2 bases and J 1 base, leaving 9 bases between the germline ends. Germline V CDR1 and CDR2: SGHRS, YFSETQ. Here the CDR3 DNA reads TGCGCCAGCAGCTTCTCTTTGGGGAACACCGGGGAGCTGTTTTTT. Translating it yields CASSFSLGNTGELFF.

The chain joins TRBV2 to TRBJ1-2; no clear D gene. The CDR3 has 14 residues. The V end was cut by 2 bases, the J end by 0 bases, with 7 bases between. Per germline, CDR1 SNHLY and CDR2 FYNNEI. The CDR3 coding sequence is TGTGCCAGCAGTGAATCGGGTACTAACTATGGCTACACCTTC. It specifies CASSESGTNYGYTF.

In the case of this clone: An end of the junction does not agree with germline; a read error may underlie this. The V and J genes are TRBV6-5 and TRBJ2-7, with D perhaps assigned TRBD1 or TRBD2 (6 bases each). The germline gives CDR1 MNHEY, CDR2 SVGAGI. The CDR3 sequence is 15 residues long. The CDR3 spells CASTQEGGPSSEQYF. CDR3 sequence (DNA): TGTGCCAGCACCCAAGAGGGGGGTCCCTCCTCCGAGCAGTACTTC.

As regards this clone: This specimen includes other DNA sequences encoding the same CDR3. The chain employs TRBV5-1 and TRBJ1-1; weak D call: TRBD1 (6 bases). Per germline, CDR1 SGHRS and CDR2 YFSETQ. The CDR3 has 14 amino acids. Trimming left V 0 bases short and J 2 bases short, with 8 bases between. This CDR3 is CASSLGQVNTEAFF. CDR3 coding DNA: TGCGCCAGCAGCTTGGGACAGGTTAACACTGAAGCTTTCTTT. The variable domain in full, completed from reference TRBV5-1 and TRBJ1-1, reads KAGVTQTPRYLIKTRGQQVTLSCSPISGHRSVSWYQQTPGQGLQFLFEYFSETQRNKGNFPGRFSGRQFSNSRSEMNVSTLELGDSALYLCASSLGQVNTEAFFGQGTRLTVV.

The rearrangement links TRBV4-1 to TRBJ1-1, with a possible D match to TRBD1 (6 bases). This CDR3 is built from 16 residues. Looked up from germline, CDR1 is MGHRA and CDR2 is YSYEKL. V was pared by 4 bases and J by 0 bases, with 15 bases between. Here the CDR3 reads CASSRGGGGLNTEAFF. CDR3 DNA: TGCGCCAGCAGCCGGGGTGGAGGGGGACTGAACACTGAAGCTTTCTTT.

V usage is TRBV5-4 and J usage is TRBJ2-7, with 7 bases matching TRBD1. This CDR3 spans 14 amino acids. Per germline, CDR1 SGHNT and CDR2 YYREEE (reference sequence). After removal of 4 bases from V and 1 base from J, the junction contained 5 bases not matched to a gene. The CDR3, as DNA: TGTGCCAGCAGCAACCCGGGACAGTCCTACGAGCAGTACTTC. Protein product: CASSNPGQSYEQYF.

The V gene is TRBV7-2, the J gene TRBJ2-2; weak D call: TRBD2 (7 bases). The germline V gene has CDR1 SGHTA and CDR2 FQGNSA. The CDR3 has 15 residues. The V gene lost 0 bases and the J gene lost 4 bases, with 9 bases spanning the gap. This chain's CDR3 is CASSLAAGATGELFF. As DNA, the CDR3 is TGTGCCAGCAGCTTAGCGGCGGGGGCCACCGGGGAGCTGTTTTTT. The whole variable domain, remainder taken from reference TRBV7-2 and TRBJ2-2, is GAGVSQSPSNKVTEKGKDVELRCDPISGHTALYWYRQSLGQGLEFLIYFQGNSAPDKSGLPSDRFSAERTGGSVSTLTIQRTQQEDSAVYLCASSLAAGATGELFFGEGSRLTVL.

The rearrangement uses TRBV5-4 and TRBJ1-1; 7 nucleotides line up with TRBD1. J gave up 0 bases and V 2 bases, and 1 base lay outside the gene matches. CDR3 length: 14 amino acids. The germline gives CDR1 SGHNT, CDR2 YYREEE (reference sequence). The CDR3, as DNA: TGTGCCAGCAGCTTCACAGGGGTGAACACTGAAGCTTTCTTT. It yields the protein CASSFTGVNTEAFF.

The gene calls are TRBV11-2 and TRBJ1-2, with D perhaps TRBD1 (6 bases). The V gene's germline CDR1 is SGHAT and CDR2 FQNNGV. The CDR3 runs to 14 residues. Trimming cost V 1 base and J 5 bases, with 11 bases left between them. The CDR3: CASSLGGTTYGYTF. The CDR3 DNA reads TGTGCCAGCAGCTTAGGAGGGACAACTTATGGCTACACCTTC.

The gene calls are TRBV7-2 and TRBJ2-7, with D unresolved. Germline CDR1 SGHTA, CDR2 FQGNSA. V was clipped by 0 bases and J by 4 bases, with 19 bases between them. The CDR3 consists of 17 residues. CDR3 region: CASSLADFQKVPYEQYF. CDR3 bases: TGTGCCAGCAGCTTAGCAGACTTCCAAAAAGTCCCATACGAGCAGTACTTC.

The V gene is TRBV5-1, the J gene TRBJ1-1; D unresolved. Trimming cost V 0 bases and J 4 bases, with 10 bases left between them. The CDR3 has 14 amino acids. The germline gives CDR1 SGHRS, CDR2 YFSETQ. As DNA, the CDR3 is TGCGCCAGCAGCTTGGGGGAGCGGGGCACTGAAGCTTTCTTT. Translation: CASSLGERGTEAFF.

The V and J genes are TRBV27 and TRBJ1-1, with D uncertain. CDR1 and CDR2 (germline): MNHEY, SMNVEV (reference sequence). V was shortened by 4 bases and J by 4 bases, with 13 bases between the two germline ends. The CDR3 contains 14 residues. CDR3 sequence (DNA): TGTGCCAGCAGTTCCACCCGCAGTTCCACTGAAGCTTTCTTT. It encodes CASSSTRSSTEAFF.

The chain is built from TRBV19 and TRBJ2-1, with D unclear. Trimming took 0 bases from V and 10 from J, leaving 10 bases between them. Germline CDR1 reads LNHDA; CDR2 reads SQIVND (reference sequence). CDR3 length: 13 residues. CDR3 loop: CASSIEAAREQFF. For the CDR3, the DNA is TGTGCCAGTAGTATAGAGGCAGCCAGGGAGCAGTTCTTC.

This chain's CDR3 is CASSVGDGFYGYTF. CDR3 nucleotides: TGTGCCAGCAGCGTAGGTGACGGATTCTATGGCTACACCTTC. The chain links TRBV9 to TRBJ1-2; D gene uncertain. Trimming cost V 0 bases and J 4 bases, with 10 bases left between them. The length of the CDR3 is 14 residues. From germline, CDR1 is SGDLS and CDR2 YYNGEE.

Worth noting for this clone: Other DNA sequences from this sample encode an identical CDR3 as well. The chain is built from TRBV10-1 and TRBJ2-7; D is ambiguous. Trimming left V 3 bases short and J 1 base short, with 4 bases between. This CDR3 has 12 residues. Per germline, CDR1 WNHNN and CDR2 SYGVQD (reference sequence). Written as DNA, the CDR3 is TGCGCCAGCAGTGACAGATCCTACGAGCAGTACTTC. This gives the protein CASSDRSYEQYF.

In its sample, this clone was seen once. The CDR3 is CASSHAPAYEQYF. CDR3 sequence (DNA): TGTGCCAGCAGCCACGCCCCTGCCTACGAGCAGTACTTC. The chain is built from TRBV3-1 (or the pseudogene TRBV3-2) and TRBJ2-7; D gene unclear. The germline V gene encodes CDR1 LGHDT and CDR2 YNNKEL (reference sequence). Trimming cost V 3 bases and J 2 bases, with 8 bases left between them. The CDR3 loop spans 13 amino acids.

The V gene is TRBV15, the J gene TRBJ1-5, with 8 positions matching TRBD1. The ends lost 3 bases at V and 5 bases at J; junction bases unmatched: 6. This CDR3 spans 15 amino acids. Germline V gene data show CDR1 as LNHNV and CDR2 as YYDKDF (reference sequence). The CDR3 DNA reads as TGTGCCACCAGCAGGGACAGGGCTGGGCATCAGCCCCAGCATTTT. It translates to CATSRDRAGHQPQHF.

The rearrangement joins TRBV3-1 (or the pseudogene TRBV3-2) to TRBJ1-1; no clear D gene. This CDR3 contains 17 residues. V was cut by 4 bases and J by 1 base, with 19 bases left in between. Germline V gives CDR1 LGHDT, CDR2 YNNKEL (reference sequence). The CDR3 bases are TGTGCCAGCAGCCTCACCCAGCAACAAGTAGGGAACACTGAAGCTTTCTTT. Protein product: CASSLTQQQVGNTEAFF.

V usage is TRBV5-5 and J usage is TRBJ2-2, with D possibly being TRBD1 (6 bases). This CDR3 spans 16 amino acids. Trimming shortened V by 4 bases and J by 2 bases, and 15 bases separated the two germline ends. CDR1 and CDR2 (germline): SGHKS, YYEKEE (reference sequence). The CDR3 coding sequence is TGTGCCAGCAGCCTCAACAGGGCCCGAAACACCGGGGAGCTGTTTTTT. This codes for CASSLNRARNTGELFF. Full variable domain (rest looked up from reference TRBV5-5 and TRBJ2-2): DAGVTQSPTHLIKTRGQQVTLRCSPISGHKSVSWYQQVLGQGPQFIFQYYEKEERGRGNFPDRFSARQFPNYSSELNVNALLLGDSALYLCASSLNRARNTGELFFGEGSRLTVL.

This sequence joins TRBV7-9 and TRBJ1-5; D call uncertain. CDR3 length: 14 residues. CDR1 and CDR2 from the germline V gene are SEHNR and FQNEAQ (reference sequence). V lost 1 base to trimming and J lost 3 bases, with 7 bases between them. Here the CDR3 DNA reads TGTGCCAGCAGCTTAGGGGGTGTCAATCAGCCCCAGCATTTT. This encodes CASSLGGVNQPQHF.

This clone was detected a few times. The chain carries TRBV7-2 and TRBJ2-1; 11 positions match TRBD2. With V trimmed by 4 bases and J by 4 bases, 3 bases remained unmatched. There are 15 residues in the CDR3. Per germline, CDR1 SGHTA and CDR2 FQGNSA. CDR3 nucleotide sequence: TGTGCCAGCAGCTCCGGGACTAGCGGATACAATGAGCAGTTCTTC. Amino acids: CASSSGTSGYNEQFF.

This clone was counted a single time. V usage is TRBV3-1 (or the pseudogene TRBV3-2) and J usage is TRBJ1-2, with no clear D. The germline V gene encodes CDR1 LGHDT and CDR2 YNNKEL (reference sequence). CDR3 length: 13 amino acids. V lost 5 bases and J 8 bases, leaving 15 bases between the germline ends. The CDR3 here is CASSMSRGFGYTF. CDR3 DNA: TGTGCCAGCAGCATGAGCCGGGGTTTCGGCTACACCTTC.

The chain uses TRBV7-9 and TRBJ1-1; no definite D call. This CDR3 comprises 13 residues. Germline V gives CDR1 SEHNR, CDR2 FQNEAQ (reference sequence). Trimming took off 1 base at V and 3 bases at J, with 6 bases between the two ends. In DNA, the CDR3 is TGTGCCAGCAGCTTAGACAGCTACACTGAAGCTTTCTTT. Its translation: CASSLDSYTEAFF.

This chain connects TRBV6-5 to TRBJ1-1; possibly TRBD1 for D (5 bases). CDR1 is MNHEY, CDR2 SVGAGI, per germline. The CDR3 has 15 residues. V gave up 0 bases and J gave up 0 bases, with 8 bases separating them. CDR3 coding DNA: TGTGCCAGCAGTTACTCGATAGGGGTGAACACTGAAGCTTTCTTT. It codes for CASSYSIGVNTEAFF.

CDR3 nucleotide sequence: TGTGCCATCAGTGTCTCCTCCGTAGGACAGGGCGGCTACGAGCAGTACTTC. It translates to CAISVSSVGQGGYEQYF. The chain joins TRBV10-3 to TRBJ2-7, with TRBD1 matching over 8 bases. This CDR3 comprises 17 residues. CDR1 ENHRY and CDR2 SYGVKD come from the germline V gene. With V trimmed by 4 bases and J by 3 bases, 14 bases remained unmatched.

The rearrangement uses TRBV11-2 and TRBJ1-4; D unclear. Per the germline V gene, CDR1 is SGHAT and CDR2 is FQNNGV. The ends were cut back, 5 bases at V and 5 bases at J, with 9 bases in the middle. The CDR3 has 13 residues. CDR3 sequence: CASSPLRNEKLFF. The CDR3 region has the DNA TGTGCCAGCAGCCCCCTAAGGAATGAAAAACTGTTTTTT.

This clone appeared once. This sequence joins TRBV9 and TRBJ1-5; 9 bases align to TRBD1. V lost 0 bases to trimming and J lost 2 bases; unmatched junction nucleotides: 6. The CDR3 sequence is 17 residues long. CDR1 is SGDLS and CDR2 is YYNGEE in the germline V gene. In DNA form, the CDR3 reads TGTGCCAGCAGCGTAGCTAGGACAGGGGAAGGCAATCAGCCCCAGCATTTT. Encoded protein: CASSVARTGEGNQPQHF.

This clone was counted a single time. The V gene is TRBV7-9, the J gene TRBJ1-1, with TRBD1 as a possible D gene (6 bases). This CDR3 comprises 14 residues. Trimming took 5 bases from V and 1 from J, leaving 11 bases between them. Germline V gives CDR1 SEHNR, CDR2 FQNEAQ (reference sequence). The CDR3 nucleotides read TGTGCCAGCAGCCGGCCGGGACAGAACACTGAAGCTTTCTTT. It codes for CASSRPGQNTEAFF.